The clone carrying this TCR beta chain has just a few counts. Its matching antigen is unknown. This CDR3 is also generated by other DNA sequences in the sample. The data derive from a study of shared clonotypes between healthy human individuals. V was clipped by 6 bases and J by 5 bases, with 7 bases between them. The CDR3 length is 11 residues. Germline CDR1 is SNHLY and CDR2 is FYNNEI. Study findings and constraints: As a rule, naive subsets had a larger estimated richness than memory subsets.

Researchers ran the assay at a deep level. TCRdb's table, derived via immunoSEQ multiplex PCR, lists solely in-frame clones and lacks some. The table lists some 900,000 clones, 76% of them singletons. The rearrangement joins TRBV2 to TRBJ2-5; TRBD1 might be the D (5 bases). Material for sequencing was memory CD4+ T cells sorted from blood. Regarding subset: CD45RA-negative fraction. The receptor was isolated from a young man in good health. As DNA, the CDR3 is TGTGCCAGCAGGACAGTCGAGACCCAGTACTTC. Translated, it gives CASRTVETQYF.